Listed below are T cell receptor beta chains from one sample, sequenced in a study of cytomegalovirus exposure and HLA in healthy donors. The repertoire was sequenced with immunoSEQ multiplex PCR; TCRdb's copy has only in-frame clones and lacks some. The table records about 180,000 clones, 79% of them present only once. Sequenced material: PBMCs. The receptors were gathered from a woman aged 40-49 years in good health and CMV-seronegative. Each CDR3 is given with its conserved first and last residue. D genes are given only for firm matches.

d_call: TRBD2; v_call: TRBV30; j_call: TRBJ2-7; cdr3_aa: CAWSFGTSGQPRSSYEQYF; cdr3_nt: TGTGCCTGGAGTTTTGGGACTAGCGGCCAACCCAGGAGCTCCTACGAGCAGTACTTC
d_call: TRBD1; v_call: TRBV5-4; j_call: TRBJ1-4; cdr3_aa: CASSPTGGKDEKLFF; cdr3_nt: TGTGCCAGCAGCCCAACAGGGGGGAAGGATGAAAAACTGTTTTTT
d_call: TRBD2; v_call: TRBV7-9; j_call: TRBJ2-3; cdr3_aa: CASSLDLAGGPSDTQYF; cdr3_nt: TGTGCCAGCAGCTTAGACCTAGCGGGGGGGCCGTCAGATACGCAGTATTTT
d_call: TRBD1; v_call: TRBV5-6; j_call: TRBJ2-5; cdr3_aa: CASSSPTGKETQYF; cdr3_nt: TGTGCCAGCAGCTCCCCGACAGGGAAAGAGACCCAGTACTTC
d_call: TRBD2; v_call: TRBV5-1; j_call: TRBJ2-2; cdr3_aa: CASSLLGTSGRNTGELFF; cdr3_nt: TGCGCCAGCAGCCTGTTAGGGACTAGCGGGAGGAACACCGGGGAGCTGTTTTTT
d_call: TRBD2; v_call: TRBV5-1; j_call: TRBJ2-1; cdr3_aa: CASKAGADNEQFF; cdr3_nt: TGCGCCAGCAAAGCGGGAGCTGACAATGAGCAGTTCTTC
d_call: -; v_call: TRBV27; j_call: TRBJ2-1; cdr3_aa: CASTEEGRAYNEQFF; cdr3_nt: TGTGCCAGCACCGAAGAAGGCAGGGCCTACAATGAGCAGTTCTTC
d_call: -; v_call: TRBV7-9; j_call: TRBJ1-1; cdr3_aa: CSSSPSVREAFF; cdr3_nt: TGTTCCAGCAGCCCCTCGGTGCGTGAAGCTTTCTTT
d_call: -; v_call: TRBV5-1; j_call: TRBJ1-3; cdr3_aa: CASSPDSRSGNTIYF; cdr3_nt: TGCGCCAGCAGCCCTGACAGTCGCTCTGGAAACACCATATATTTT
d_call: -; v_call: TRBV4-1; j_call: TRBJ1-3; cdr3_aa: CASSRQSSGNTIYF; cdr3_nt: TGCGCCAGCAGCCGACAGAGCTCTGGAAACACCATATATTTT